These 3 T cell receptor beta chains share one sample of origin, sequenced in a study of monozygotic twins with inflammatory bowel disease. TCRdb re-called the 5' RACE reads; one entry per CDR3 protein, DNA not given. In total, the table holds some 300,000 distinct CDR3 sequences. The sequencing sample was made of blood. The source is a human donor with ulcerative colitis or Crohn's disease, or a healthy co-twin of an affected twin (not recorded which).

The chain recombines TRBV7-2 with TRBJ1-1. From germline, CDR1 is SGHTA and CDR2 FQGNSA. This CDR3 comprises 14 residues. The CDR3 reads CASSFFRVSTEAFF.

The chain joins TRBV20-1 to TRBJ2-3; TCRdb gives TRBD2 as the D gene, but with no DNA this cannot be confirmed. CDR3 length equals 15 residues. Germline V gene lookup returns CDR1 DFQATT and CDR2 SNEGSKA (reference sequence). The CDR3 spells CSARETSGSSDTQYF.

This chain links TRBV12-3 or TRBV12-4 with TRBJ2-2; the D call from TCRdb, TRBD1, cannot be confirmed without DNA. This CDR3 contains 16 residues. Here the CDR3 reads CASSNKTGMNTGELFF.